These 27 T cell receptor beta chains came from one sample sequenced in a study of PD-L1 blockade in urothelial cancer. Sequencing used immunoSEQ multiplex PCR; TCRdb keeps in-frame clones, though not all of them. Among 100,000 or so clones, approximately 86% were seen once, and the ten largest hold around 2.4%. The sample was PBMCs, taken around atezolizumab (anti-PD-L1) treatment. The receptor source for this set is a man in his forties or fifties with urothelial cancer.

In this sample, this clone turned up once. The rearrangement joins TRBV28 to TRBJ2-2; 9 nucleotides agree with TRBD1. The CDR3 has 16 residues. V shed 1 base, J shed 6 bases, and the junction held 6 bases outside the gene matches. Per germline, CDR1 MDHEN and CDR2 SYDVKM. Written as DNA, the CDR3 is TGTGCCAGCAGTTTATCGGGACAGGGCAGGTCCGGGGAGCTGTTTTTT. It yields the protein CASSLSGQGRSGELFF.

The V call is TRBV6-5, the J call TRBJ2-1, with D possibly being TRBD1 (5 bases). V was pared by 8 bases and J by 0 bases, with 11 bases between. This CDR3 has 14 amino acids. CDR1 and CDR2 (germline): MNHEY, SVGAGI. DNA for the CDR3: TGTGCCAGCTCCAGGGCTACCTCCTACAATGAGCAGTTCTTC. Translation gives CASSRATSYNEQFF.

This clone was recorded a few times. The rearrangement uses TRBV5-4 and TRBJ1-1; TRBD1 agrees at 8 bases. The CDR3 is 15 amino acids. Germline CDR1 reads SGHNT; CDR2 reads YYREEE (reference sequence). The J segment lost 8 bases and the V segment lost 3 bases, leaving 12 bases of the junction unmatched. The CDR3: CASSSLQGGRIEAFF. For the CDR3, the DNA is TGTGCCAGCAGCTCACTACAGGGGGGGAGGATAGAAGCTTTCTTT.

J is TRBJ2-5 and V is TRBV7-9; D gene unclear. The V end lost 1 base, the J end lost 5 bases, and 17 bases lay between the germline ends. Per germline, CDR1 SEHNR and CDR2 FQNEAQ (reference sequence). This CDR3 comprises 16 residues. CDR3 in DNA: TGTGCCAGCAGCTTAGTCTCGTGGGCAGTGAAGGAGACCCAGTACTTC. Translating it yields CASSLVSWAVKETQYF.

CDR3 nucleotides: TGCGCCAGCAGCCGCTACCCCCCGACTAGCGGGTACGACAATGAGCAGTTCTTC. Translation: CASSRYPPTSGYDNEQFF. V usage is TRBV4-1 and J usage is TRBJ2-1; 10 nucleotides align to TRBD2. The CDR3 totals 18 residues. Germline V gene data show CDR1 as MGHRA and CDR2 as YSYEKL. After removal of 4 bases from V and 5 bases from J, the junction contained 14 bases not matched to a gene.

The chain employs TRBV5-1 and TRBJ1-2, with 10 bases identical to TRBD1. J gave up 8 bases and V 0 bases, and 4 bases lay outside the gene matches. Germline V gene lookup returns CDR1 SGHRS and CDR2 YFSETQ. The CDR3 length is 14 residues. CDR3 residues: CASSLADRGHGYTF. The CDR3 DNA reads TGCGCCAGCAGCTTGGCTGACAGGGGGCACGGCTACACCTTC.

The CDR3 here is CASSPRSRAKRGNTQYF. CDR3 coding DNA: TGTGCCAGCAGCCCTCGGAGCCGAGCGAAAAGGGGAAATACGCAGTATTTT. The chain combines TRBV7-2 with TRBJ2-3, with D perhaps matching TRBD1 (5 bases). The CDR3 is 17 residues long. Germline CDR1 and CDR2: SGHTA and FQGNSA. Trimming stripped 5 bases from V and 7 bases from J, with 25 bases between.

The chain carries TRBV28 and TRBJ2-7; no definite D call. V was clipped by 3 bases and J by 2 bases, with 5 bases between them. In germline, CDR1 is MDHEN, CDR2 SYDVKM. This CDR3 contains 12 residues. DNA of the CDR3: TGTGCCAGCAGTTTCTCCGCCTACGAGCAGTACTTC. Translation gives CASSFSAYEQYF.

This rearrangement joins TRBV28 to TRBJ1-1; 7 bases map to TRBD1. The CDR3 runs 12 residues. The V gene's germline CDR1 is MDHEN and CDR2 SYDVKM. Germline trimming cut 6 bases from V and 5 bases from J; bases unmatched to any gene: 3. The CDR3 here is CASREQGTEAFF. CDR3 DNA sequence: TGTGCCAGCAGGGAACAGGGGACTGAAGCTTTCTTT.

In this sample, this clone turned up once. This CDR3 is CASSLYRGTEAFF. CDR3 in DNA: TGTGCCAGCAGTTTGTACAGGGGGACTGAAGCTTTCTTT. The chain employs TRBV27 and TRBJ1-1; 8 positions agree with TRBD1. Germline CDR1 and CDR2: MNHEY and SMNVEV (reference sequence). This CDR3 spans 13 amino acids. J was trimmed by 5 bases and V by 3 bases; bases with no gene match: 2.

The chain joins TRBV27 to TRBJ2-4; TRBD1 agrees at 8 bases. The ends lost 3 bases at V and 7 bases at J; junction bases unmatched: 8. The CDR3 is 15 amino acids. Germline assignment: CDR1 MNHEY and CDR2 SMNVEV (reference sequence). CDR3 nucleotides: TGTGCCAGCAGTTTCTTAGGACAGGGCGGGAACATTCAGTACTTC. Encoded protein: CASSFLGQGGNIQYF.

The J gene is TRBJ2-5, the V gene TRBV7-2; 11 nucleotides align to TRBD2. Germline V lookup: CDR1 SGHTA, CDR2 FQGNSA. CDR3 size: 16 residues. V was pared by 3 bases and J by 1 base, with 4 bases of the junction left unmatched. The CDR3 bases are TGTGCCAGCAGCTTGAAACTAGCGGGGGTCCAAGAGACCCAGTACTTC. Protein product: CASSLKLAGVQETQYF.

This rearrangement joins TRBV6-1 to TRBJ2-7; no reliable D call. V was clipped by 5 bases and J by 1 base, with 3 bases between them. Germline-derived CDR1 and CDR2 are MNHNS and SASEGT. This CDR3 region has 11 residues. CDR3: CASSPSYEQYF. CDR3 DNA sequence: TGTGCCAGCAGTCCGTCCTACGAGCAGTACTTC.

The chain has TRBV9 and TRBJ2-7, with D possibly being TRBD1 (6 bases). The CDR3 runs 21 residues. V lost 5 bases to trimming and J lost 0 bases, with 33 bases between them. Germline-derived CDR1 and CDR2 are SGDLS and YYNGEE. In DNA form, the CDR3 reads TGTGCCAGCAGGCAGGCAGGGGAACTTTTAGGAGTAAGCGGCCACTCCTACGAGCAGTACTTC. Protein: CASRQAGELLGVSGHSYEQYF.

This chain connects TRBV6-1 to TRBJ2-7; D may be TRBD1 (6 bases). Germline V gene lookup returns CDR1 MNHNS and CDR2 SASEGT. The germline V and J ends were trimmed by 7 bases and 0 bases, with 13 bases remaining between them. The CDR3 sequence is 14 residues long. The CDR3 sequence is CASTRTTGSYEQYF. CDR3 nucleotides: TGTGCCAGCACCCGAACGACAGGCTCCTACGAGCAGTACTTC.

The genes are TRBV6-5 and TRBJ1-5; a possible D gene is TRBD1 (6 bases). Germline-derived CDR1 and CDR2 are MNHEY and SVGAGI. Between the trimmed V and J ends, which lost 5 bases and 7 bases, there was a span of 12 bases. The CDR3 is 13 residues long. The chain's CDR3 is CASSRTVDQPQHF. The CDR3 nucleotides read TGTGCCAGCAGTCGGACAGTGGACCAGCCCCAGCATTTT.

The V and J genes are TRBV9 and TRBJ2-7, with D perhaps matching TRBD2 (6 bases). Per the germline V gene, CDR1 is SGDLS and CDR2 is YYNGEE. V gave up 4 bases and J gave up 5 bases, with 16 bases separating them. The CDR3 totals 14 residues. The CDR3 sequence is CASSPSPGVDEQYF. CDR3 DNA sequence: TGTGCCAGCAGCCCCTCCCCGGGAGTAGACGAGCAGTACTTC.

The chain's CDR3 is CASSNRGSNEQYF. CDR3 DNA sequence: TGTGCCAGTAGCAACAGGGGGTCCAACGAGCAGTACTTC. J is TRBJ2-7 and V is TRBV19; 8 positions match TRBD1. This CDR3 spans 13 amino acids. Trimming removed 6 bases from V and 5 bases from J; junction bases left unmatched: 6. The germline V gene encodes CDR1 LNHDA and CDR2 SQIVND (reference sequence).

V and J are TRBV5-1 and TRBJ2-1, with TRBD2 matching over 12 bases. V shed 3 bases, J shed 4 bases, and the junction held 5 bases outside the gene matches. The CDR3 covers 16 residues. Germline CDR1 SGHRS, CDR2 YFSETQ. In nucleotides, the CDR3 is TGCGCCAGCAGCTCCGGACTAGCGGGATATTACAATGAGCAGTTCTTC. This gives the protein CASSSGLAGYYNEQFF. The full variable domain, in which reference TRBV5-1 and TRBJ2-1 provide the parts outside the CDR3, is KAGVTQTPRYLIKTRGQQVTLSCSPISGHRSVSWYQQTPGQGLQFLFEYFSETQRNKGNFPGRFSGRQFSNSRSEMNVSTLELGDSALYLCASSSGLAGYYNEQFFGPGTRLTVL.

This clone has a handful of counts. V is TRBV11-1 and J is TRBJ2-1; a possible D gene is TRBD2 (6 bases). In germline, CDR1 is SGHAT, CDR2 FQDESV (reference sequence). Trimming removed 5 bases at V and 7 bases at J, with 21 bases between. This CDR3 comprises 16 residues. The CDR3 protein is CASSRGTSQKGNEQFF. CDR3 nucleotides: TGTGCCAGCAGCCGGGGCACTAGCCAAAAAGGAAATGAGCAGTTCTTC.

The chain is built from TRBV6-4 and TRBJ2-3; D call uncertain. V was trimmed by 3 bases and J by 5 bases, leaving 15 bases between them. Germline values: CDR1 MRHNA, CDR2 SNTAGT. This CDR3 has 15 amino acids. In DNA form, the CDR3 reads TGTGCCAGCAGTGAAATCCAGTCAGGATTAGATACGCAGTATTTT. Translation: CASSEIQSGLDTQYF.

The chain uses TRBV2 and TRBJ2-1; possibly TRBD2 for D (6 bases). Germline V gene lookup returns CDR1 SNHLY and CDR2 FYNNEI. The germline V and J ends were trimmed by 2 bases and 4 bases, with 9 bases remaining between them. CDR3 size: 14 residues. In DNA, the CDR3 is TGTGCCAGCAGTGAAATGCGGGATTACAATGAGCAGTTCTTC. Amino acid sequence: CASSEMRDYNEQFF.

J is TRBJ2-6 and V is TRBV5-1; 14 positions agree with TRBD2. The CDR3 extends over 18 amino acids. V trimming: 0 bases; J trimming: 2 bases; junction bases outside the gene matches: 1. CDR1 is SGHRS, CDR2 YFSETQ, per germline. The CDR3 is CASSLETSGRAGANVLTF. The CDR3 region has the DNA TGCGCCAGCAGCTTGGAGACTAGCGGGAGGGCTGGGGCCAACGTCCTGACTTTC.

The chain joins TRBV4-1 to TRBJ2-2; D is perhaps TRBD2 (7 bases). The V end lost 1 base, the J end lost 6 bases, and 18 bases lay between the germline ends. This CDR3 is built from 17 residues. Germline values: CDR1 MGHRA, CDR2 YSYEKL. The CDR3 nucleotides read TGCGCCAGCAGCCAAGGGGGGGCGGGGGTTGGGGCCGGGGAGCTGTTTTTT. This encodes CASSQGGAGVGAGELFF.

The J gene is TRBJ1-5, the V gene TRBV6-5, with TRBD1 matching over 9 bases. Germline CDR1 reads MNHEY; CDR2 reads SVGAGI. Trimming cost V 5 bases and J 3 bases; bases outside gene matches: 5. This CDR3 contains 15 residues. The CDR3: CASSMDRGDNQPQHF. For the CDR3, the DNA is TGTGCCAGCAGTATGGACAGGGGTGACAATCAGCCCCAGCATTTT.

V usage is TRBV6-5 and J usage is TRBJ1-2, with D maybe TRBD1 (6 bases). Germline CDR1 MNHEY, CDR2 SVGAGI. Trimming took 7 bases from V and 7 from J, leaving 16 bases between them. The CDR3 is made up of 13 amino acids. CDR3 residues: CASTPDSGSGYTF. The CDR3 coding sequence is TGTGCCAGCACCCCGGACAGCGGCTCTGGCTACACCTTC.

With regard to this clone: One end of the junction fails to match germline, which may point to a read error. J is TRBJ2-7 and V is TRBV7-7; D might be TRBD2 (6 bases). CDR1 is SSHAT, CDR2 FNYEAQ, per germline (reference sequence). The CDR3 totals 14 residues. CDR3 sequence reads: CASSPDGSSYEQYF. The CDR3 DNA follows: TGTGCTAGCAGCCCTGACGGGAGCTCCTACGAGCAGTACTTC.